This entry lists 5 T cell receptor beta chains sequenced from one sample in a study of Graves' ophthalmopathy and Graves' hyperthyroidism. RNA served as the template for amplifying TCR beta CDR3 regions. Scientists carried out first-round RT-PCR using HTBI primers and then a second-round multiplex PCR. MiXCR, applied by TCRdb to the multiplex PCR reads, yields one record per CDR3 protein. The sample yields roughly 500,000 distinct CDR3 sequences, about 15% seen once. Sequencing was carried out using blood. These receptors were obtained from a woman younger than 45 with Graves' ophthalmopathy.

This clonotype was counted ten times or more. V is TRBV12-3 or TRBV12-4 and J is TRBJ1-1; the D gene is possibly TRBD1 (5 bases). Deletions cut 4 bases from V and 11 bases from J, with 17 bases between. This CDR3 is built from 13 residues. This CDR3 reads CASSWGRGRAAFF. CDR3 nucleotides: TGTGCCAGCAGTTGGGGACGGGGGAGGGCGGCTTTCTTT.

This clonotype was seen many times. The chain joins TRBV5-1 to TRBJ2-2, with a possible D match to TRBD2 (6 bases). V lost 0 bases to trimming and J lost 1 base, with 10 bases between them. The CDR3 runs 16 residues. In germline, CDR1 is SGHRS, CDR2 YFSETQ. This CDR3 reads CASSLGLGRNTGELFF. CDR3 nucleotides: TGCGCCAGCAGCTTGGGTCTCGGGAGGAACACCGGGGAGCTGTTTTTT.

The chain joins TRBV18 to TRBJ2-5; no clear D. CDR3 length: 12 amino acids. The V and J ends lost 6 bases and 5 bases respectively, with 10 bases between them. The germline CDR1 and CDR2 sequences are KGHSH and LQKENI. The CDR3 sequence: CASSTFGETQYF. In nucleotides, the CDR3 is TGTGCCAGCTCTACGTTCGGCGAGACCCAGTACTTC.

This clonotype was observed at least ten times. V and J are TRBV14 and TRBJ1-6; D is uncertain. The CDR3 is 15 amino acids. Trimming stripped 4 bases from V and 0 bases from J, with 7 bases between. CDR1 and CDR2 from the germline V gene are SGHDN and FVKESK. The CDR3 DNA reads as TGTGCCAGCAGCCTAAGTGTCTCCTATAATTCACCCCTCCACTTT. This translates into CASSLSVSYNSPLHF.

J is TRBJ2-2 and V is TRBV30; no definite D call. Germline V gene sequence: CDR1 GTSNPN, CDR2 SVGIG (reference sequence). CDR3 length: 13 amino acids. Trimming pared 6 bases from V and 5 bases from J, leaving 13 bases between. For the CDR3, the DNA is TGTGCCTGCGGACGATTGGGTACCGGGGAGCTGTTTTTT. It encodes CACGRLGTGELFF.